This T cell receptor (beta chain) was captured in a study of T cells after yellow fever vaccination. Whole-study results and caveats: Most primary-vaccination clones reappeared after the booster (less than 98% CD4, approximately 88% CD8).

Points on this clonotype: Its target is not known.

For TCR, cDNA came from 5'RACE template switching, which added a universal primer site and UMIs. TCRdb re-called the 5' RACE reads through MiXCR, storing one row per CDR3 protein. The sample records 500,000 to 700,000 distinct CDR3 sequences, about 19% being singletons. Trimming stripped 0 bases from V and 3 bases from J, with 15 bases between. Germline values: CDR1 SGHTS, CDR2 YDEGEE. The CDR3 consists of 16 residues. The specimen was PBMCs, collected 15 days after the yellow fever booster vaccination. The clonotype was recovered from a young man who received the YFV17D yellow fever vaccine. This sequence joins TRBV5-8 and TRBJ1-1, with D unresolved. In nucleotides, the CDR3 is TGTGCCAGCAGCTTGGTAGTTGGACCGCCGCACACTGAAGCTTTCTTT. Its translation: CASSLVVGPPHTEAFF. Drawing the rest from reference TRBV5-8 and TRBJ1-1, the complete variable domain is EAGVTQSPTHLIKTRGQQATLRCSPISGHTSVYWYQQALGLGLQFLLWYDEGEERNRGNFPPRFSGRQFPNYSSELNVNALELEDSALYLCASSLVVGPPHTEAFFGQGTRLTVV.